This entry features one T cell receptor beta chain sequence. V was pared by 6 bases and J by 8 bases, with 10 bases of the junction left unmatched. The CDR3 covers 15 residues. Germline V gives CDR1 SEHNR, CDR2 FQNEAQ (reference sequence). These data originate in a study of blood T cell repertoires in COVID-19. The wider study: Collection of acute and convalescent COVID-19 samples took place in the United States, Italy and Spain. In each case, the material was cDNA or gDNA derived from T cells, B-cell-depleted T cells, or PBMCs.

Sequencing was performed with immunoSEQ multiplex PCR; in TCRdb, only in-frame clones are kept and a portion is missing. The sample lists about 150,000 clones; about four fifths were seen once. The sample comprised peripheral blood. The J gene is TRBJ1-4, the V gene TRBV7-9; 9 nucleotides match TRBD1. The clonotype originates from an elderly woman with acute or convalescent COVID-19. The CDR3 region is CASSFRQGEREKLFF. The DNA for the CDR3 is TGTGCCAGCAGTTTTAGACAGGGGGAAAGGGAAAAACTGTTTTTT.